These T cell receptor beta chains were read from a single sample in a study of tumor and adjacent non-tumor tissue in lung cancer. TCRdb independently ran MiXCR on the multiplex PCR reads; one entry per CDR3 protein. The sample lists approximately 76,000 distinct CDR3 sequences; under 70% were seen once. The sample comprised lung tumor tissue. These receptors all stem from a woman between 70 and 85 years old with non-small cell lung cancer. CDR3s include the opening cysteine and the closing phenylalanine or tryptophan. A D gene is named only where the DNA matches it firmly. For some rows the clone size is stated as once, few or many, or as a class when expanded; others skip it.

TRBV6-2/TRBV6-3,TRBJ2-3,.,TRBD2,TGTGCCAGCATCGAACTGGGGGGCGGGAGGAATACGCAGTATTTT,CASIELGGGRNTQYF
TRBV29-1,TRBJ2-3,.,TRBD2,TGTAGCGCCGGAGGACTAGCGGATGCCGGGGATACGCAGTATTTT,CSAGGLADAGDTQYF
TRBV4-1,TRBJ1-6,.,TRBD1,TGCGCCAGCAGCCAATCCCCAGGGACAGATGATTCATCCCTCCACTTT,CASSQSPGTDDSSLHF
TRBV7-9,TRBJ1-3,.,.,TGTGCCAGCAGCTCAACAAGCGATCGGGGAAACACCATATGTTTT,CASSSTSDRGNTICF
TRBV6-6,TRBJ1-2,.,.,TGCGCCAGCACCTATTCGGACATGATGAACTATGGCTACACCTTC,CASTYSDMMNYGYTF
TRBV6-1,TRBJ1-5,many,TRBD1,TGTGCCAGCAGTGAAGCAGACAGGGGCGACCAGCCCCAGCATTTT,CASSEADRGDQPQHF
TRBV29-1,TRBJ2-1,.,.,TGCAGCGTCCGACCACTTGAAGGCTCCTACAATGAGCAGTTCTTC,CSVRPLEGSYNEQFF
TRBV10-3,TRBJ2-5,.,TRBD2,TGTGCTATCAGTGAAACTAGCGGGAGAGAGACCCACTACTTC,CAISETSGRETHYF
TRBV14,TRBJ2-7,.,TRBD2,TGTGCCAACAGCCAAATCGAAGCGGGAGGTCCGCCCTACGAGCAGTACTTC,CANSQIEAGGPPYEQYF
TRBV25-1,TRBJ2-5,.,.,TGTGCCAGCAGTGAGGAATACGAGACCCAGTACTTC,CASSEEYETQYF
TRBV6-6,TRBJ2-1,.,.,TGTGCCAGCAGTTACGCGATGAGCTCCTACATTGAGCAGTTCTTC,CASSYAMSSYIEQFF
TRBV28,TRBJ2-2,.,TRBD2,TGTGCCAACAGTTTATACGGTGGAACGGCGGGAGGGGTTACCGGGGAGCTGTTTTTT,CANSLYGGTAGGVTGELFF
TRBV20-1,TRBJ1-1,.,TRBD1,TGCAGTGCTAGCCAGGGGGCGAGTCTTGACGACACTGAAGCTTTCTTT,CSASQGASLDDTEAFF
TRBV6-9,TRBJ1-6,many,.,TGTGCCAGCAGCATCCTTCGAAATTGCCGGGGGCGAAGAAATTCACCCCTCCACTTT,CASSILRNCRGRRNSPLHF
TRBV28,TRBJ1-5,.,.,TGTGCCAGTACCTTAGTTCAGGGCAATCAGCCCCACCATTTT,CASTLVQGNQPHHF
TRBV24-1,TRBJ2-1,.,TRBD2,TGTGCCACCTGTGACCCTGACTATAGCGGGATGCCCTACAATGAGCAGTTCTTC,CATCDPDYSGMPYNEQFF
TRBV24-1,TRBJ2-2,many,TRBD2,TGTGCCACCAGTGGGCTAGCGGGGACCGCGAACACCGGGGAGCTGTTTTTT,CATSGLAGTANTGELFF
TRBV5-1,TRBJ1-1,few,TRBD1,TGCGCCAGCAGCACGCAGGGGGACACTGAAGCTTTCTTT,CASSTQGDTEAFF
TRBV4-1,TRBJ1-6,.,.,TGCGCCAGCAGCCAGACCCCAGGGATAGATAATTCACCCCTCCACTTT,CASSQTPGIDNSPLHF
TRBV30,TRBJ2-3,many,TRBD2,TGTGCCTGGAGTGCATGGGCGGTACTAGCGGGGACGCAGTATTTT,CAWSAWAVLAGTQYF
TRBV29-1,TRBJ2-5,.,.,TGCAGTGTTGTAGGTGCAGGAGCGGATACCCAGTACTTC,CSVVGAGADTQYF
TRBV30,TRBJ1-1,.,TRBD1,TGTGCCTGGAGGGGGGGGACAGGGGAGGCTTTCTTT,CAWRGGTGEAFF
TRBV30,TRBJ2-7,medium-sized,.,TGTGCCTGGAGTGCTAGTCAGGACAGCGAGCAGTACTTC,CAWSASQDSEQYF
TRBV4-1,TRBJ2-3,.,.,TGCGCCAGCAGCAAACGCACCCCTGGCACAGATACGCACTATTTT,CASSKRTPGTDTHYF
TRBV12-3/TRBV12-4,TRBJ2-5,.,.,TGTGCCAGCGCCACGAGTCGACTAGGCGGTGAGACCCAGTACTTC,CASATSRLGGETQYF
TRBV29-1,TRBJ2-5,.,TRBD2,TGCAGCATTGAAGGGACTAGCGGAGACGAAGGGACCCAGTACTTC,CSIEGTSGDEGTQYF
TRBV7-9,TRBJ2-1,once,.,TGTGCCAGCAGCTCGACCGGACCCCGGGGAGAACTGTTCTTC,CASSSTGPRGELFF
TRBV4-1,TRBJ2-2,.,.,TGCGCCAGCAGCCTGCAACCGGAACAGGGTGACACCGGGGGGCCGTTTTTT,CASSLQPEQGDTGGPFF
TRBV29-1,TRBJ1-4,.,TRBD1,TGCATCGTTCGGGAGGGGGCTAGTGAAAAACTCTTTTTT,CIVREGASEKLFF
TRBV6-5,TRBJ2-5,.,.,TGTGCCAGCAGTCCTTCCTGGGGGATCCAGGAGACCCAGTACTTC,CASSPSWGIQETQYF
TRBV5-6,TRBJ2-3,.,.,TGTGCCAGCAGTCCGAGGGACGGACCGAGCACAGATAAGCAGTATTTT,CASSPRDGPSTDKQYF
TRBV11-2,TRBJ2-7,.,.,TGTGCCAGCAGCTCCTTAGTGGCGGGATGGGACGAGCAGTACTTC,CASSSLVAGWDEQYF
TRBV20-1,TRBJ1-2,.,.,TGCATTGCTAGCGACGGTGGGGGGGCTCGGGTTAACTATGGCTACACATTC,CIASDGGGARVNYGYTF